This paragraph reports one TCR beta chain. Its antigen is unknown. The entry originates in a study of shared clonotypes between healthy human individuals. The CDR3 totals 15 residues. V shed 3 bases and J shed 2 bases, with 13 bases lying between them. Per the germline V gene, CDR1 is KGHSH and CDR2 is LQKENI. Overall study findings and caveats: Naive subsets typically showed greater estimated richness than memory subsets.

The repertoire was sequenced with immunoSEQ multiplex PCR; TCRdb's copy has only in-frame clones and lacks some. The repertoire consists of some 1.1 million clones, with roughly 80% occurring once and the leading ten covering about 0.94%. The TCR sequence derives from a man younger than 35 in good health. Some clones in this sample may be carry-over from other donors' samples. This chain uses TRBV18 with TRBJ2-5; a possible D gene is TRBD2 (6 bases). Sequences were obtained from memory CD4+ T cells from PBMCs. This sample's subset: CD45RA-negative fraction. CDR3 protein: CASSPTAGTQETQYF. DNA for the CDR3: TGTGCCAGCTCACCGACGGCGGGGACGCAAGAGACCCAGTACTTC. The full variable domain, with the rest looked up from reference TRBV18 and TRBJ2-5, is NAGVMQNPRHLVRRRGQEARLRCSPMKGHSHVYWYRQLPEEGLKFMVYLQKENIIDESGMPKERFSAEFPKEGPSILRIQQVVRGDSAAYFCASSPTAGTQETQYFGPGTRLLVL.